This T cell receptor (beta chain) is drawn from a study of blood T cell repertoires in COVID-19. At the level of the study: The analysed material was cDNA or gDNA that came from T cells, B-cell-depleted T cells, or PBMCs.

V was shortened by 0 bases and J by 9 bases, with 9 bases between the two germline ends. The V gene's germline CDR1 is SGHAT and CDR2 FQNNGV. The CDR3 runs to 12 residues. Profiling relied on immunoSEQ multiplex PCR, and the TCRdb table lists in-frame clones only, not all of them. The table shows about 160,000 clones, with over 70% occurring only once. The chain links TRBV11-2 to TRBJ2-7; weak D call: TRBD2 (5 bases). The origin of this receptor is a man aged 80 or over with acute or convalescent COVID-19. Sequencing input: peripheral blood. The CDR3 sequence is CASSLDRSGQYF. In DNA form, the CDR3 reads TGTGCCAGCAGCTTAGATCGCAGCGGGCAGTACTTC.